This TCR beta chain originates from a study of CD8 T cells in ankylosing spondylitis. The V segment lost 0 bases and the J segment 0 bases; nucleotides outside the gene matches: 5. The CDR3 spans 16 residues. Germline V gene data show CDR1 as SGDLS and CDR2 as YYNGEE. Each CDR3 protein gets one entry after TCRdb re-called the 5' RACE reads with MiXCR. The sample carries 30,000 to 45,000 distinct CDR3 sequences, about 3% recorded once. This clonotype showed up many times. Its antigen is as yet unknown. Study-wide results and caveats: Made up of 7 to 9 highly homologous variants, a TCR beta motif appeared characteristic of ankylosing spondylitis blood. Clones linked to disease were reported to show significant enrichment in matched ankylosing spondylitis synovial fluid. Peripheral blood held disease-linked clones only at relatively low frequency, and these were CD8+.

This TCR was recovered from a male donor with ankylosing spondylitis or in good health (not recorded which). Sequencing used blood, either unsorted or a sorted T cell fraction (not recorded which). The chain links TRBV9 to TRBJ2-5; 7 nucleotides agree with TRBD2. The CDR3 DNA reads TGTGCCAGCAGCGTAGCAACTAGCGCCAACCAAGAGACCCAGTACTTC. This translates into CASSVATSANQETQYF.